A single sample is the source of the 5 T cell receptor beta chains below, sequenced in a study of T-cell reconstitution after alpha-beta-depleted transplantation in children. Unique molecular identifiers tagged the TCRbeta library. TCRdb passed the PCR reads through MiXCR, listing each CDR3 protein once. The data hold hundreds of thousands of distinct CDR3 sequences, with 15% to 20% observed a single time. The sequencing here drew on PBMCs from the stem cell graft donor, taken from the stem cell graft. These TCRs come from a human donor who donated a stem cell graft to a child with acute myeloid leukemia.

Only a few counts were recorded for this clonotype. The chain carries TRBV4-1 and TRBJ2-1; 9 bases are a match to TRBD1. This CDR3 contains 18 residues. Germline V CDR1 and CDR2: MGHRA, YSYEKL. With 0 bases clipped from V and 0 bases from J, the junction kept 6 bases outside the gene matches. The CDR3: CASSQEGQGSFSYNEQFF. CDR3 in DNA: TGCGCCAGCAGCCAAGAAGGACAGGGGTCCTTCTCCTACAATGAGCAGTTCTTC.

This clonotype was picked up a small number of times. The chain uses TRBV5-1 and TRBJ1-2, with D maybe TRBD1 (6 bases). From germline, CDR1 is SGHRS and CDR2 YFSETQ. The CDR3 extends over 14 amino acids. The V end lost 2 bases, the J end lost 5 bases, and 13 bases lay between the germline ends. CDR3 in amino acids: CASSFRDNPYGYTF. DNA of the CDR3: TGCGCCAGCAGCTTTCGGGACAACCCTTATGGCTACACCTTC.

This chain uses TRBV10-3 with TRBJ2-5, with a tentative D call TRBD1 (5 bases). V lost 4 bases, J lost 4 bases, and 13 bases lay in between. The CDR3 extends over 14 amino acids. Germline lookup yields CDR1 ENHRY and CDR2 SYGVKD. CDR3 in amino acids: CAISGDRALETQYF. DNA of the CDR3: TGTGCCATCAGTGGAGACAGAGCCCTAGAGACCCAGTACTTC.

This clonotype was found many times. The genes are TRBV20-1 and TRBJ1-6; a weak D match, TRBD1 (5 bases). CDR3 length: 14 residues. The V end lost 4 bases, the J end lost 7 bases, and 14 bases lay between the germline ends. CDR1 and CDR2 (germline): DFQATT, SNEGSKA (reference sequence). CDR3 sequence: CSANTGHGNSPLHF. DNA for the CDR3: TGCAGTGCTAATACGGGGCACGGGAATTCACCCCTCCACTTT.

This clonotype was seen at least ten times. This sequence joins TRBV7-9 and TRBJ2-1; 8 positions match TRBD2. Germline CDR1 SEHNR, CDR2 FQNEAQ (reference sequence). The V gene end was trimmed by 6 bases and the J gene end by 8 bases; junction bases not matched to a gene: 6. This CDR3 contains 13 residues. The CDR3 DNA reads TGTGCCAGCAGTTTTAGCGGGACTGATGAGCAGTTCTTC. The encoded protein is CASSFSGTDEQFF.